A single sample is the source of the 27 T cell receptor beta chains below, sequenced in a study of T cells in Graves' hyperthyroidism and ophthalmopathy. Authors of the study amplified TCR beta CDR3 regions from RNA transcripts. In the first-round RT-PCR of the TCR CDR3, the HTBI primer set was used. TCRdb passed the multiplex PCR reads through MiXCR, listing each CDR3 protein once. The table has approximately 720,000 distinct CDR3 sequences, approximately 18% seen once. The specimen sequenced was blood. Receptors originate from a woman aged 45 to 65 with Graves' hyperthyroidism that later progressed to Graves' ophthalmopathy.

This clonotype was observed many times. This chain links TRBV30 with TRBJ2-7; no clear D gene. The CDR3 consists of 11 residues. Germline CDR1 is GTSNPN and CDR2 is SVGIG (reference sequence). Trimming cost V 1 base and J 6 bases, with 7 bases left between them. CDR3 sequence (DNA): TGTGCCTGGAGTGCCAGATCCGAGCAGTACTTC. Its protein product is CAWSARSEQYF.

This clonotype was observed a handful of times. This sequence joins TRBV6-2 or TRBV6-3 and TRBJ2-1; maybe TRBD2 (5 bases). CDR3 length: 12 amino acids. In germline, CDR1 is MNHEY, CDR2 SVGEGT. Trimming cost V 4 bases and J 8 bases, with 9 bases left between them. This chain's CDR3 is CASSLGVHEQFF. The CDR3 coding sequence is TGTGCCAGCAGTTTGGGAGTGCATGAGCAGTTCTTC.

In this sample, this clonotype turned up many times. V gene TRBV20-1 combines with J gene TRBJ2-7, with 7 bases identical to TRBD1. V lost 3 bases, J lost 0 bases, and 8 bases stayed unmatched. This CDR3 is 15 amino acids long. CDR1 DFQATT and CDR2 SNEGSKA come from the germline V gene (reference sequence). DNA for the CDR3: TGCAGTGCTAGTTGGGGGACAGAGAGCTCCTACGAGCAGTACTTC. The encoded protein is CSASWGTESSYEQYF.

With regard to this clonotype: This may be a read error, as it is one base from a much larger clone. V gene TRBV3-1 combines with J gene TRBJ1-6, with 10 bases aligning to TRBD1. J lost 11 bases, V lost 4 bases, and 8 bases had no gene match. CDR3 size: 15 residues. Per the germline V gene, CDR1 is LGHDT and CDR2 is YNNKEL (reference sequence). The CDR3 nucleotides read TGTGCCAGCAGCCGAGGGACAGGGGTAAATCCACCCCTCCACTTT. It specifies CASSRGTGVNPPLHF.

This chain joins TRBV6-5 and TRBJ2-2; TRBD1 or TRBD2 may be the D gene (5 bases each). CDR3 size: 18 residues. From germline, CDR1 is MNHEY and CDR2 SVGAGI. V was trimmed by 0 bases and J by 0 bases, leaving 14 bases between them. This CDR3 is CASSYSRPGRSNTGELFF. In DNA form, the CDR3 reads TGTGCCAGCAGTTACTCGCGACCGGGACGGTCGAACACCGGGGAGCTGTTTTTT.

This clonotype was counted at least ten times. V gene TRBV11-2 combines with J gene TRBJ2-7; D unclear. The CDR3 has 13 amino acids. Trimming shortened V by 2 bases and J by 5 bases, and 10 bases separated the two germline ends. Per germline, CDR1 SGHAT and CDR2 FQNNGV. CDR3 DNA: TGTGCCAGCAGCTTAATGGATTTTAACGAGCAGTACTTC. Its protein is CASSLMDFNEQYF.

Worth noting for this clonotype: This could be a read error, since a much larger clone is one nucleotide away. Given the absence of the conserved phenylalanine or tryptophan at the CDR3 end, a read error is likely. The gene calls are TRBV19 and TRBJ1-1; 9 bases agree with TRBD1. Germline V CDR1 and CDR2: LNHDA, SQIVND (reference sequence). The CDR3 loop spans 14 amino acids. Losses at the gene ends were 6 bases for V and 1 base for J; bases not matched to a gene: 3. CDR3: CASRHRGQNTEAFL. The CDR3 region has the DNA TGTGCCAGTAGGCACAGGGGGCAGAACACTGAAGCTTTCCTT.

The chain uses TRBV7-8 and TRBJ2-1, with TRBD1 identical over 7 bases. V gave up 10 bases and J gave up 0 bases; unmatched junction bases: 6. The germline V gene encodes CDR1 SGHVS and CDR2 FQNEAQ. This CDR3 comprises 14 residues. CDR3 nucleotides: TGTGCCACCTGGGACAGCAGCTCCTACAATGAGCAGTTCTTC. Translated: CATWDSSSYNEQFF.

This clonotype was recorded a few times. Relative to the germline gene, one junction end is altered; a read error may explain this. CDR3 DNA sequence: TGTACCAGCAGCTTAGGACGCCGTACAGGAATCAACACTGAAGCTTTCTTT. The encoded protein is CTSSLGRRTGINTEAFF. The V gene is TRBV7-9, the J gene TRBJ1-1, with TRBD1 as a possible D gene (5 bases). Germline V gives CDR1 SEHNR, CDR2 FQNEAQ (reference sequence). The CDR3 contains 17 residues.

This clonotype was detected ten times or more. Relative to the germline gene, one junction end is altered; a read error may explain this. The genes are TRBV5-1 and TRBJ1-1, with D unclear. Looked up from germline, CDR1 is SGHRS and CDR2 is YFSETQ. The CDR3 sequence is 13 residues long. The CDR3 DNA reads as TGTGCCAGCAGTTTTAACGGGAACACTGAAGCTTTCTTT. Protein sequence: CASSFNGNTEAFF.

The chain employs TRBV7-9 and TRBJ2-4; possible D gene TRBD1, 7 bases. Per germline, CDR1 SEHNR and CDR2 FQNEAQ (reference sequence). CDR3 length equals 15 residues. V dropped 8 bases and J dropped 0 bases, with 14 bases sitting between them. The CDR3 is CASGGTVTAKNIQYF. CDR3 DNA: TGTGCCAGCGGAGGGACAGTTACAGCCAAAAACATTCAGTACTTC.

This clonotype was found many times. CDR3 sequence: CASSYSLNTEAFF. The CDR3 DNA sequence: TGTGCCAGCAGTTACTCTCTGAACACTGAAGCTTTCTTT. The V and J genes are TRBV6-5 and TRBJ1-1; D gene ambiguous. Between the trimmed V and J ends, which lost 0 bases and 0 bases, there was a span of 2 bases. CDR3 length: 13 residues. CDR1 and CDR2 (germline): MNHEY, SVGAGI.

This clonotype was observed a handful of times. This chain joins TRBV2 and TRBJ1-2, with D perhaps TRBD1 (5 bases). Trimming stripped 8 bases from V and 6 bases from J, with 10 bases between. CDR1 and CDR2 from the germline V gene are SNHLY and FYNNEI. CDR3 length: 11 amino acids. DNA of the CDR3: TGTGCCAGCCGGTCGGGGGATGGCTACACCTTC. Residues: CASRSGDGYTF.

This clonotype was seen repeatedly, ten times or more. V gene TRBV5-1 combines with J gene TRBJ1-1, with D uncertain. The CDR3 consists of 14 residues. V was shortened by 0 bases and J by 4 bases, with 10 bases between the two germline ends. Germline CDR1 SGHRS, CDR2 YFSETQ. This CDR3 is CASSLASPSTEAFF. DNA for the CDR3: TGCGCCAGCAGCTTGGCCAGCCCGAGCACTGAAGCTTTCTTT. The variable domain in full, completed from reference TRBV5-1 and TRBJ1-1, reads KAGVTQTPRYLIKTRGQQVTLSCSPISGHRSVSWYQQTPGQGLQFLFEYFSETQRNKGNFPGRFSGRQFSNSRSEMNVSTLELGDSALYLCASSLASPSTEAFFGQGTRLTVV.

This clonotype was counted once. The chain combines TRBV20-1 with TRBJ2-1; D is unresolved. Germline assignment: CDR1 DFQATT and CDR2 SNEGSKA (reference sequence). Trimming cost V 0 bases and J 1 base, with 10 bases left between them. This CDR3 has 15 residues. CDR3 region: CSARDVRPSYNEQFF. As DNA, the CDR3 is TGCAGTGCTAGAGATGTAAGGCCTTCCTACAATGAGCAGTTCTTC.

The genes are TRBV4-1 and TRBJ1-1, with TRBD1 identical over 7 bases. Germline V lookup: CDR1 MGHRA, CDR2 YSYEKL. This CDR3 is 13 amino acids long. Trimming removed 4 bases from V and 7 bases from J; junction bases left unmatched: 6. CDR3 sequence reads: CASSPQGGYEAFF. CDR3 nucleotide sequence: TGCGCCAGCAGCCCGCAGGGGGGCTATGAAGCTTTCTTT.

This chain connects TRBV5-5 to TRBJ1-3; D not certain. The germline CDR1 and CDR2 sequences are SGHKS and YYEKEE (reference sequence). The CDR3 has 15 residues. The ends were cut back, 3 bases at V and 1 base at J, with 11 bases in the middle. The CDR3 reads CASSYPDGSGNTIYF. Written as DNA, the CDR3 is TGTGCCAGCAGCTACCCGGACGGGTCTGGAAACACCATATATTTT.

Points on this clonotype: Since a much larger clone is just one base distant, this may be a read error. V and J are TRBV12-3 or TRBV12-4 and TRBJ1-6; 9 bases are shared with TRBD1. The CDR3 is made up of 15 amino acids. The CDR3 sequence is CASSLGTGVNSPIHF. The CDR3 region has the DNA TGTGCCAGCAGTTTAGGGACAGGGGTCAATTCACCCATCCACTTT.

V is TRBV12-3 or TRBV12-4 and J is TRBJ1-2; D not certain. The CDR3 is 12 amino acids. V was shortened by 3 bases and J by 5 bases, with 7 bases between the two germline ends. CDR3 DNA: TGTGCCAGCAGTTTTGGTTTTTATGGCTACACCTTC. It yields the protein CASSFGFYGYTF.

This clonotype showed up many times. The chain joins TRBV4-1 to TRBJ1-1; D ambiguous. Trimming shortened V by 0 bases and J by 4 bases, and 6 bases separated the two germline ends. Per germline, CDR1 MGHRA and CDR2 YSYEKL. The CDR3 extends over 13 amino acids. CDR3: CASSQDFSTEAFF. The DNA for the CDR3 is TGCGCCAGCAGCCAAGACTTTTCCACTGAAGCTTTCTTT.

This clonotype was seen repeatedly, ten times or more. The J gene is TRBJ2-7, the V gene TRBV7-8; D assignment may be TRBD1 or TRBD2 (5 bases each). CDR1 and CDR2 (germline): SGHVS, FQNEAQ. V dropped 3 bases and J dropped 0 bases, with 12 bases sitting between them. This CDR3 region has 15 residues. DNA for the CDR3: TGTGCCAGCAGCTTTGGGACGGCGAGCTCCTACGAGCAGTACTTC. Translation: CASSFGTASSYEQYF.

This clonotype was recorded many times. This chain joins TRBV3-1 and TRBJ1-1; no firm D call. Germline loops: CDR1 LGHDT, CDR2 YNNKEL (reference sequence). V shed 5 bases and J shed 3 bases, with 10 bases lying between them. The CDR3 totals 13 residues. The CDR3 DNA is TGTGCCAGCAGCAACACAGACGACACTGAAGCTTTCTTT. It encodes CASSNTDDTEAFF.

This clonotype was seen repeatedly, ten times or more. The rearrangement uses TRBV2 and TRBJ2-1, with D perhaps being TRBD1 or TRBD2 (5 bases each). With 2 bases removed from V and 8 bases from J, the gap between germline ends came to 13 bases. From germline, CDR1 is SNHLY and CDR2 FYNNEI. The CDR3 loop spans 14 amino acids. The CDR3 here is CASSESPGTDEQFF. DNA of the CDR3: TGTGCCAGCAGTGAATCCCCAGGGACCGATGAGCAGTTCTTC. Full variable domain (remainder filled in from reference TRBV2 and TRBJ2-1): EPEVTQTPSHQVTQMGQEVILRCVPISNHLYFYWYRQILGQKVEFLVSFYNNEISEKSEIFDDQFSVERPDGSNFTLKIRSTKLEDSAMYFCASSESPGTDEQFFGPGTRLTVL.

This clonotype was counted at least ten times. This chain uses TRBV10-3 with TRBJ1-1; unclear D gene. CDR1 is ENHRY, CDR2 SYGVKD, per germline. The CDR3 covers 11 residues. V lost 3 bases and J 6 bases, leaving 5 bases between the germline ends. The chain's CDR3 is CAISDSAEAFF. Written as DNA, the CDR3 is TGTGCCATCAGTGATTCCGCTGAAGCTTTCTTT.

The chain recombines TRBV11-3 with TRBJ2-6; D gene ambiguous. The CDR3 has 17 amino acids. Germline V gene lookup returns CDR1 SGHNT and CDR2 YENEEA. V was clipped by 0 bases and J by 2 bases, with 11 bases between them. CDR3: CASSLDLRTTGANVLTF. As DNA, the CDR3 is TGTGCCAGCAGCTTAGATCTTAGAACAACTGGGGCCAACGTCCTGACTTTC.

This clonotype was picked up a small number of times. The V call is TRBV29-1, the J call TRBJ2-1, with 7 bases identical to TRBD1. Trimming took 2 bases from V and 5 from J; bases not matched to a gene: 6. This CDR3 region has 14 residues. From germline, CDR1 is SQVTM and CDR2 ANQGSEA. The chain's CDR3 is CSVEPIDRDNEQFF. CDR3 nucleotides: TGCAGCGTTGAACCAATTGACAGGGACAATGAGCAGTTCTTC.

This clonotype was found many times. V and J are TRBV27 and TRBJ1-1, with 7 bases aligning to TRBD1. Germline V gene data show CDR1 as MNHEY and CDR2 as SMNVEV (reference sequence). The CDR3 totals 13 residues. With V trimmed by 7 bases and J by 4 bases, 6 bases remained unmatched. This chain's CDR3 is CASKTGVSTEAFF. CDR3 DNA sequence: TGTGCCAGCAAAACAGGGGTGTCCACTGAAGCTTTCTTT.